This T cell receptor (beta chain) was documented in a study of blood T cell repertoires in COVID-19. Germline values: CDR1 SEHNR, CDR2 FQNEAQ (reference sequence). This CDR3 is 15 amino acids long. Trimming pared 5 bases from V and 3 bases from J, leaving 17 bases between. Authors' methods: Amplification with reference gene primers provided the estimates of nucleated cell counts. Libraries were prepared by immunoSEQ multiplex PCR; TCRdb keeps only in-frame clonotypes and omits some of them. The V and J calls and clone size were taken over from that table, and D and trimming were inferred from the DNA. The sample carries some 95,000 clones, 80% to 95% recorded once.

The chain joins TRBV7-9 to TRBJ2-7; D possibly corresponds to TRBD2 (6 bases). The TCR comes from a human donor with active COVID-19. The donor label of this sample is uncertain. Sequences were obtained from peripheral blood. CDR3 in amino acids: CASSNLRDSLYEQYF. In DNA form, the CDR3 reads TGTGCCAGCAGCAACCTCCGGGACTCCCTCTACGAGCAGTACTTC.